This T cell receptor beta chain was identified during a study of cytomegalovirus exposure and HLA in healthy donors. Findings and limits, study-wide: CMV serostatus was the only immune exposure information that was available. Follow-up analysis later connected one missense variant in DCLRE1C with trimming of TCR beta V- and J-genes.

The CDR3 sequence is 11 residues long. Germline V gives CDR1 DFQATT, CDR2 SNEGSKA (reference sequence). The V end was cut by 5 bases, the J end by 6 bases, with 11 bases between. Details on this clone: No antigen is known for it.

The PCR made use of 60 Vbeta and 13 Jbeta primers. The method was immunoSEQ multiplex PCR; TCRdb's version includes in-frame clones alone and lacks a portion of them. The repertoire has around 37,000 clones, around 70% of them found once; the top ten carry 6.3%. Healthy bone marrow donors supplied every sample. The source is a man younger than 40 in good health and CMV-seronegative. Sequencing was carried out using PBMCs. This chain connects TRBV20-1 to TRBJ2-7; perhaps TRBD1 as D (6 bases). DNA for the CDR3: TGCAGTGCTCCAGGGGCGGGCGAGCAGTACTTC. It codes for CSAPGAGEQYF.